This passage covers 20 T cell receptor beta chains from one sample sequenced in a study of graft-versus-host responses after intestinal transplantation. These receptors are not linked to any known antigen. Here immunoSEQ multiplex PCR was the method, and the copy in TCRdb shows in-frame clones only, minus some. The data contain 150,000 or so clones, 80% to 95% of them singletons. This sample comprised unstimulated CD4+ T cells sorted from spleen or lymph node cells, obtained before intestinal transplant. All receptors derive from a human donor who received an intestinal transplant.

V gene TRBV9 combines with J gene TRBJ2-5; no clear D. Trimming cost V 4 bases and J 5 bases, with 18 bases left between them. CDR1 SGDLS and CDR2 YYNGEE come from the germline V gene. The CDR3 totals 15 residues. CDR3 sequence: CASSPRVEFMETQYF. Here the CDR3 DNA reads TGTGCCAGCAGCCCTCGTGTCGAGTTTATGGAGACCCAGTACTTC.

CDR3 sequence: CASSLYGLGTSSYNEQFF. CDR3 DNA sequence: TGTGCCAGCAGTTTATATGGGCTAGGGACTAGCAGTTACAATGAGCAGTTCTTC. The gene calls are TRBV28 and TRBJ2-1; 9 bases are a match to TRBD2. The CDR3 runs 18 residues. Germline lookup yields CDR1 MDHEN and CDR2 SYDVKM. Germline trimming cut 1 base from V and 4 bases from J; bases unmatched to any gene: 11.

V gene TRBV18 combines with J gene TRBJ2-5, with D uncertain. V lost 2 bases and J lost 1, with 5 bases in between. CDR3 length: 13 residues. Germline assignment: CDR1 KGHSH and CDR2 LQKENI. In DNA form, the CDR3 reads TGTGCCAGCTCACCAGGGCTCCAAGAGACCCAGTACTTC. Its translation: CASSPGLQETQYF.

The chain joins TRBV19 to TRBJ2-1; 10 bases are a match to TRBD2. Trimming removed 1 base from V and 8 bases from J; junction bases left unmatched: 11. Per germline, CDR1 LNHDA and CDR2 SQIVND (reference sequence). There are 17 residues in the CDR3. The DNA for the CDR3 is TGTGCCAGTAGTATAGGCCCTAGCGGGAGCATAGGGTATGAGCAGTTCTTC. The encoded protein is CASSIGPSGSIGYEQFF.

The chain uses TRBV10-3 and TRBJ1-5; 7 bases match TRBD1. Germline loops: CDR1 ENHRY, CDR2 SYGVKD. V was pared by 0 bases and J by 0 bases, with 8 bases of the junction left unmatched. The CDR3 spans 18 residues. The DNA of the CDR3 is TGTGCCATCAGTGAGTCGCTCAGGGGGGCTTTTAGCAATCAGCCCCAGCATTTT. Translating it yields CAISESLRGAFSNQPQHF.

The rearrangement links TRBV5-1 to TRBJ2-5; no firm D call. In germline, CDR1 is SGHRS, CDR2 YFSETQ. The V and J ends lost 6 bases and 3 bases respectively, with 12 bases between them. The CDR3 loop spans 13 amino acids. CDR3 in amino acids: CASTKRDKETQYF. CDR3 sequence (DNA): TGCGCCAGCACGAAGAGAGATAAAGAGACCCAGTACTTC.

This clone has just one count. The CDR3 here is CASSPTIQETQYF. The CDR3 region has the DNA TGCGCCAGCAGCCCGACTATCCAAGAGACCCAGTACTTC. This rearrangement joins TRBV5-1 to TRBJ2-5; a weak D match, TRBD2 (5 bases). CDR3 size: 13 residues. Germline values: CDR1 SGHRS, CDR2 YFSETQ. With 4 bases removed from V and 1 base from J, the gap between germline ends came to 8 bases.

This sequence joins TRBV19 and TRBJ1-2; D is uncertain. CDR3 length equals 14 residues. Germline loops: CDR1 LNHDA, CDR2 SQIVND (reference sequence). V dropped 3 bases and J dropped 2 bases, with 10 bases sitting between them. The CDR3 loop reads CASSISRGNYGYTF. The DNA for the CDR3 is TGTGCCAGTAGTATTTCGAGAGGCAACTATGGCTACACCTTC.

The chain has TRBV15 and TRBJ2-1, with 7 bases aligning to TRBD1. With V trimmed by 1 base and J by 4 bases, 7 bases remained unmatched. The germline gives CDR1 LNHNV, CDR2 YYDKDF (reference sequence). The CDR3 is 16 amino acids. The CDR3, as DNA: TGTGCCACCAGCAGAGCTCCAGGGGGAATTTACAATGAGCAGTTCTTC. Protein sequence: CATSRAPGGIYNEQFF.

The rearrangement links TRBV2 to TRBJ1-1; D is perhaps TRBD1 (6 bases). Trimming cost V 2 bases and J 0 bases, with 13 bases left between them. The V gene's germline CDR1 is SNHLY and CDR2 FYNNEI. The CDR3 covers 16 residues. CDR3 sequence: CASSEMVGDMNTEAFF. CDR3 nucleotides: TGTGCCAGCAGTGAAATGGTGGGGGACATGAACACTGAAGCTTTCTTT.

V gene TRBV19 combines with J gene TRBJ1-6; D gene ambiguous. The CDR3 contains 13 residues. Between the trimmed V and J ends, which lost 8 bases and 7 bases, there was a span of 12 bases. CDR1 and CDR2 (germline): LNHDA, SQIVND (reference sequence). This chain's CDR3 is CASQLGSNSPLHF. The CDR3 DNA reads as TGTGCCAGTCAATTAGGATCGAATTCACCCCTCCACTTT.

This clone is a singleton in its sample. The CDR3 sequence: CASSPLAGVGNEQFF. The CDR3 region has the DNA TGTGCCAGCTCACCTCTAGCGGGAGTTGGGAATGAGCAGTTCTTC. The chain uses TRBV18 and TRBJ2-1; 10 nucleotides agree with TRBD2. This CDR3 is 15 amino acids long. Unmatched junction bases numbered 6, after V lost 3 bases and J lost 7 bases. Germline CDR1 is KGHSH and CDR2 is LQKENI.

The chain carries TRBV4-1 and TRBJ1-2; perhaps TRBD1 as D (6 bases). V was pared by 2 bases and J by 0 bases, with 10 bases between. Per the germline V gene, CDR1 is MGHRA and CDR2 is YSYEKL. The CDR3 covers 15 residues. The DNA for the CDR3 is TGCGCCAGCAGCCAACCTACAGGGTCTAACTATGGCTACACCTTC. This translates into CASSQPTGSNYGYTF.

The rearrangement uses TRBV5-1 and TRBJ2-4; D may be TRBD2 (5 bases). The CDR3 totals 14 residues. Looked up from germline, CDR1 is SGHRS and CDR2 is YFSETQ. Trimming cost V 0 bases and J 7 bases, with 11 bases left between them. CDR3 DNA sequence: TGCGCCAGCAGCTTGGCGGGAATGTCGAACATTCAGTACTTC. Residues: CASSLAGMSNIQYF.

This chain joins TRBV25-1 and TRBJ2-7; 10 positions agree with TRBD2. Germline lookup yields CDR1 MGHDK and CDR2 SYGVNS. This CDR3 region has 18 residues. Trimming at V came to 4 bases and at J to 2 bases, leaving 14 bases not matched to a gene. This CDR3 reads CASSGPPPPGTSAYEQYF. The CDR3 DNA is TGTGCCAGCAGTGGACCGCCTCCCCCCGGGACTAGCGCCTACGAGCAGTACTTC.

The chain recombines TRBV5-6 with TRBJ2-3, with no clear D. The CDR3 consists of 16 residues. Germline V lookup: CDR1 SGHDT, CDR2 YYEEEE. V lost 2 bases and J 0 bases, leaving 13 bases between the germline ends. The CDR3, as DNA: TGTGCCAGCAGCTTAACATTGACCGGCAGCACAGATACGCAGTATTTT. Translating it yields CASSLTLTGSTDTQYF.

This clone was seen only once. The chain is built from TRBV6-6 and TRBJ2-1; the D gene is possibly TRBD2 (5 bases). Between the trimmed V and J ends, which lost 6 bases and 0 bases, there was a span of 12 bases. The CDR3 sequence is 15 residues long. Germline loops: CDR1 MNHNY, CDR2 SVGAGI (reference sequence). DNA of the CDR3: TGTGCCAGCAGCCTGGACTCAAGCTCCTACAATGAGCAGTTCTTC. It yields the protein CASSLDSSSYNEQFF.

CDR3 loop: CATLSHRAENTEAFF. Written as DNA, the CDR3 is TGTGCCACCTTATCCCATAGGGCGGAGAACACTGAAGCTTTCTTT. The chain carries TRBV6-5 and TRBJ1-1; D unresolved. The CDR3 contains 15 residues. CDR1 is MNHEY, CDR2 SVGAGI, per germline. Trimming left V 10 bases short and J 1 base short, with 19 bases between.

The chain carries TRBV5-1 and TRBJ1-2; the match to TRBD1 covers 7 bases. The length of the CDR3 is 15 residues. Trimming removed 2 bases from V and 2 bases from J; junction bases left unmatched: 6. The V gene's germline CDR1 is SGHRS and CDR2 YFSETQ. CDR3 residues: CASSFTGTANYGYTF. CDR3 nucleotide sequence: TGCGCCAGCAGCTTTACCGGGACAGCCAACTATGGCTACACCTTC.

This clone was seen just once. The chain carries TRBV5-8 and TRBJ1-2; the D is unclear. The CDR3 is 11 amino acids. Trimming removed 0 bases from V and 8 bases from J, with 5 bases in between. Germline V gives CDR1 SGHTS, CDR2 YDEGEE. CDR3 coding DNA: TGTGCCAGCAGCTTGGTCGGGGGCTACACCTTC. Translated, it gives CASSLVGGYTF.